Listed below are T cell receptor beta chains from one sample, sequenced in a study of cytomegalovirus exposure and HLA in healthy donors. Data came from immunoSEQ multiplex PCR; TCRdb stores just in-frame clones and leaves some out. The table records about 160,000 clones, around 80% of them present only once. The specimen was PBMCs. The origin of the receptors is a man aged 35 to 55 in good health and CMV-seronegative. CDR3s include the opening cysteine and the closing phenylalanine or tryptophan. Each record gives: J gene, D gene, V gene, CDR3 protein. The D gene is left open where the match is weak.

j_call: TRBJ1-1; d_call: TRBD1; v_call: TRBV15; cdr3_aa: CATSYDRVEAFF
j_call: TRBJ2-5; d_call: -; v_call: TRBV10-2; cdr3_aa: CASSESKQGETQYF
j_call: TRBJ2-3; d_call: -; v_call: TRBV12-5; cdr3_aa: CASGLGETDTQYF
j_call: TRBJ2-7; d_call: -; v_call: TRBV9; cdr3_aa: CASSATAGGTNGYEQYF
j_call: TRBJ1-5; d_call: TRBD1; v_call: TRBV28; cdr3_aa: CASIPRGNQPQHF
j_call: TRBJ2-5; d_call: -; v_call: TRBV5-1; cdr3_aa: CASSLGGYQETQYF
j_call: TRBJ1-6; d_call: -; v_call: TRBV2; cdr3_aa: CASSKQGRIGSPLHF
j_call: TRBJ2-1; d_call: TRBD2; v_call: TRBV28; cdr3_aa: CASTGLTGEQFF
j_call: TRBJ2-3; d_call: -; v_call: TRBV28; cdr3_aa: CASRTQGSDTQYF
j_call: TRBJ2-7; d_call: TRBD2; v_call: TRBV27; cdr3_aa: CASSFSGGPYEQYF
j_call: TRBJ2-2; d_call: TRBD1; v_call: TRBV7-6; cdr3_aa: CASSPGQGLGTGELFF
j_call: TRBJ1-5; d_call: TRBD1; v_call: TRBV7-2; cdr3_aa: CASSFRQGNQPQHF
j_call: TRBJ2-5; d_call: -; v_call: TRBV7-2; cdr3_aa: CASSLGSKETQYF
j_call: TRBJ2-5; d_call: -; v_call: TRBV2; cdr3_aa: CASSRDKETQYF
j_call: TRBJ2-2; d_call: -; v_call: TRBV28; cdr3_aa: CASTRRANTGELFF
j_call: TRBJ1-4; d_call: TRBD1; v_call: TRBV7-9; cdr3_aa: CASRNRGLGVDEKLFF
j_call: TRBJ1-1; d_call: -; v_call: TRBV11-2; cdr3_aa: CASSSLATEAFF
j_call: TRBJ2-1; d_call: -; v_call: TRBV4-3; cdr3_aa: CASSQEYSNEQFF
j_call: TRBJ2-3; d_call: -; v_call: TRBV6-5; cdr3_aa: CASKNYPEDRQYF
j_call: TRBJ2-7; d_call: -; v_call: TRBV27; cdr3_aa: CASSSKFSSYEQYF
j_call: TRBJ1-2; d_call: TRBD1; v_call: TRBV6-5; cdr3_aa: CASSTTGDYGYTF
j_call: TRBJ2-3; d_call: TRBD1; v_call: TRBV6-4; cdr3_aa: CASSRRGQGTDTQYF
j_call: TRBJ2-7; d_call: TRBD1; v_call: TRBV27; cdr3_aa: CASTLGQLPYEQYF
j_call: TRBJ1-5; d_call: -; v_call: TRBV27; cdr3_aa: CASSFQGTGGQPQHF
j_call: TRBJ2-1; d_call: TRBD2; v_call: TRBV15; cdr3_aa: CATSRDFSGGAEEQFF
j_call: TRBJ2-3; d_call: TRBD2; v_call: TRBV30; cdr3_aa: CAWSPGRGGATDTQYF
j_call: TRBJ2-3; d_call: -; v_call: TRBV4-3; cdr3_aa: CASSQEHQQLSYTDTQYF
j_call: TRBJ2-5; d_call: -; v_call: TRBV7-3; cdr3_aa: CASSLTGQTQETQYF
j_call: TRBJ1-6; d_call: TRBD1; v_call: TRBV7-9; cdr3_aa: CASSPDRPNSPLHF
j_call: TRBJ2-7; d_call: -; v_call: TRBV4-3; cdr3_aa: CASSVSQGNEQYF
j_call: TRBJ2-5; d_call: -; v_call: TRBV18; cdr3_aa: CASSPVTGNQETQYF
j_call: TRBJ2-5; d_call: -; v_call: TRBV7-3; cdr3_aa: CASSLGRGTETQYF
j_call: TRBJ2-1; d_call: TRBD1; v_call: TRBV2; cdr3_aa: CASSDLGQSTNNEQFF
j_call: TRBJ2-7; d_call: -; v_call: TRBV4-2; cdr3_aa: CASSPMTGGSYEQYF
j_call: TRBJ1-2; d_call: -; v_call: TRBV29-1; cdr3_aa: CSSIQGSYGYTF
j_call: TRBJ1-2; d_call: TRBD1; v_call: TRBV4-3; cdr3_aa: CASSPSRQGSRVSGYTF
j_call: TRBJ2-7; d_call: TRBD2; v_call: TRBV7-2; cdr3_aa: CASSLAASGGGLSSYEQYF
j_call: TRBJ1-6; d_call: -; v_call: TRBV5-6; cdr3_aa: CASGNQGVHNSPLHF
j_call: TRBJ2-3; d_call: -; v_call: TRBV30; cdr3_aa: CALGLQPFTQYF
j_call: -; d_call: -; v_call: TRBV18; cdr3_aa: CASSQGQFHEQYF
j_call: TRBJ1-4; d_call: -; v_call: TRBV11-2; cdr3_aa: CASSRRLGGGEKLFF
j_call: TRBJ2-1; d_call: -; v_call: TRBV11-2; cdr3_aa: CASSFIPWDRGGVDEQFF
j_call: TRBJ2-7; d_call: -; v_call: TRBV7-6; cdr3_aa: CASSPSRDMDEQYF
j_call: TRBJ2-1; d_call: TRBD1; v_call: TRBV15; cdr3_aa: CATSRRDREEFF
j_call: TRBJ2-7; d_call: -; v_call: TRBV11-2; cdr3_aa: CASSSIRVNFYEQYF
j_call: TRBJ1-2; d_call: -; v_call: TRBV5-4; cdr3_aa: CASSLGQSQVGYTF
j_call: TRBJ2-5; d_call: TRBD1; v_call: TRBV9; cdr3_aa: CASSVGQGRPETQYF
j_call: TRBJ1-2; d_call: TRBD1; v_call: TRBV7-3; cdr3_aa: CASSPRDRGLGYTF
j_call: TRBJ2-1; d_call: TRBD2; v_call: TRBV5-6; cdr3_aa: CASSSLLAGGTNEQFF
j_call: TRBJ2-7; d_call: -; v_call: TRBV11-2; cdr3_aa: CASSPIQNPYEQYF
j_call: TRBJ1-2; d_call: TRBD1; v_call: TRBV10-3; cdr3_aa: CAISVQGATYGYTF
j_call: TRBJ2-2; d_call: TRBD1; v_call: TRBV7-6; cdr3_aa: CASSSRQGANTGELFF
j_call: TRBJ1-1; d_call: -; v_call: TRBV19; cdr3_aa: CASSIDTANTEAFF
j_call: TRBJ2-1; d_call: -; v_call: TRBV30; cdr3_aa: CAWAPGVNYNEQFF
j_call: TRBJ2-7; d_call: -; v_call: TRBV13; cdr3_aa: CASSPPTGLVSSYEQYF
j_call: TRBJ2-1; d_call: -; v_call: TRBV6-6; cdr3_aa: CASSPLNEQFF